One T cell receptor (beta chain) is described in this entry. RNA transcripts were the template, and TCR beta CDR3 regions were amplified from them. The workflow started with a first-round RT-PCR run with HTBI primers and then moved on to a second-round multiplex PCR. MiXCR, applied by TCRdb to the multiplex PCR reads, yields one record per CDR3 protein. The table shows around 600,000 distinct CDR3 sequences, with just over 40% occurring only once. From germline, CDR1 is SEHNR and CDR2 FQNEAQ (reference sequence). Trimming left V 5 bases short and J 1 base short, with 11 bases between. The CDR3 runs to 14 residues. This sample was taken from a study of Graves' ophthalmopathy and Graves' hyperthyroidism. Ophthalmopathy donors were characterized by moderate-to-severe activity, CAS of at least 3, NOSPECS of at least 4, and duration under 3 months. Clinical symptoms, serum thyroxine, TRAb, thyroid ultrasound and orbital computed tomography determined diagnosis.

Sequences were obtained from peripheral blood. The clonotype originates from an adult man with Graves' ophthalmopathy. V usage is TRBV7-9 and J usage is TRBJ1-2; a weak D match, TRBD1 (6 bases). Written as DNA, the CDR3 is TGTGCCAGCAGCCAACAGGGCAGTAACTATGGCTACACCTTC. As protein: CASSQQGSNYGYTF. The full variable domain, its missing parts supplied by reference TRBV7-9 and TRBJ1-2, is DTGVSQNPRHKITKRGQNVTFRCDPISEHNRLYWYRQTLGQGPEFLTYFQNEAQLEKSRLLSDRFSAERPKGSFSTLEIQRTEQGDSAMYLCASSQQGSNYGYTFGSGTRLTVV.